Listed here is a single TCR beta chain. Its antigen is as yet unknown. This sample stems from a study of OX40 agonist ivuxolimab in advanced cancers. For the study at large: Among those treated, three patients had partial responses, one with hepatocellular carcinoma and two with cutaneous melanoma. Overall study results and limits: By week 6 at 0.1 to 3.0 mg/kg, blood CD4+ and CD8+ T cells had expanded clonally. The 0.1-3.0 mg/kg partial responders had among the lowest clonal expansion.

Here immunoSEQ multiplex PCR was the method, and the copy in TCRdb shows in-frame clones only, minus some. The repertoire has some 110,000 clones, around 92% of them found once; the top ten carry about 0.81%. With 3 bases removed from V and 2 bases from J, the gap between germline ends came to 14 bases. This CDR3 region has 16 residues. Germline V gene data show CDR1 as MRHNA and CDR2 as SNTAGT. Specimen: CD4+ or CD8+ T cells sorted from blood, collected in a trial of the OX40 agonist ivuxolimab. The source is an adult with an advanced solid tumor such as melanoma, head and neck, liver or kidney cancer. The chain joins TRBV6-4 to TRBJ2-1, with TRBD2 as a possible D gene (6 bases). CDR3 in amino acids: CASSETPGLAYNEQFF. CDR3 coding DNA: TGTGCCAGCAGTGAAACCCCGGGACTGGCCTACAATGAGCAGTTCTTC.